This T cell receptor (beta chain) originates from a study of human T cells and chemical hapten exposure. Study-level background: Weekly administration of diphenylcyclopropenone to the scalp of patients continued throughout the approximately 25-week study.

The sample's time point: pre-sensitization, week 0. As for treatment: therapeutic diphenylcyclopropenone sensitization with weekly scalp DPC. In TCRdb, the RACE reads were re-called with MiXCR into one record per CDR3 protein. The data show under 110,000 distinct CDR3 sequences, about 12% seen once. V lost 0 bases to trimming and J lost 7 bases, with 6 bases between them. CDR1 is DFQATT, CDR2 SNEGSKA, per germline (reference sequence). The CDR3 loop spans 11 amino acids. The TCR comes from a woman aged 45 to 65 with alopecia areata. Some clones in this sample may be carry-over from other donors' samples. The input for sequencing was whole blood, taken in connection with sensitization to the hapten diphenylcyclopropenone (DPC). The rearrangement uses TRBV20-1 and TRBJ1-2; no clear D gene. CDR3 loop: CSARDYFGYTF. The CDR3 nucleotides read TGCAGTGCTAGAGATTATTTTGGCTACACCTTC.